Reported below is one TCR beta chain. CDR3 length equals 14 residues. CDR1 and CDR2 (germline): MNHEY, SVGAGI. The J segment lost 3 bases and the V segment lost 4 bases, leaving 5 bases of the junction unmatched. Assay used: immunoSEQ multiplex PCR; TCRdb lists only in-frame clones, some missing. This sample has over 85,000 clones; 95% to 97% occur once, and the top ten carry more than 0.35%. The data derive from a study of technical replicates of blood from several donors. The V and J genes are TRBV6-5 and TRBJ2-5, with 7 bases aligning to TRBD2. This sequence originates from a human donor in good health. Material for sequencing was T cells isolated from PBMCs. CDR3 bases: TGTGCCAGCAGTTCGGGACTAATAAAAGAGACCCAGTACTTC. It translates to CASSSGLIKETQYF.